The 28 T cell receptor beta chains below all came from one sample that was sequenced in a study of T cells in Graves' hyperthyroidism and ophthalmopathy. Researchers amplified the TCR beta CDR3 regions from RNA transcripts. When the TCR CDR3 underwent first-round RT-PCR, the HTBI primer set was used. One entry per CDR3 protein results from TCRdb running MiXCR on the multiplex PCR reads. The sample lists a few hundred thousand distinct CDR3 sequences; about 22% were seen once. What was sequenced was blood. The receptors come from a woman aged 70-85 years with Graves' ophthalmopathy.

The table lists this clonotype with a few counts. The CDR3 bases are TGTGCCAGCAGCCAACTACCGACAGGGGACTACAGCTATGGCTACACCTTC. This encodes CASSQLPTGDYSYGYTF. The chain is built from TRBV14 and TRBJ1-2, with TRBD1 matching over 8 bases. CDR1 is SGHDN and CDR2 is FVKESK in the germline V gene. V shed 2 bases and J 4 bases; nucleotides not matched to a gene: 12. This CDR3 spans 17 amino acids.

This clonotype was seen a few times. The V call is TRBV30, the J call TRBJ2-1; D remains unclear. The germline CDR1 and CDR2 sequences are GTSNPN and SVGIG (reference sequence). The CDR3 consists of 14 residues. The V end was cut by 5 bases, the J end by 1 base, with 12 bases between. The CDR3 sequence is CAWALWFSYNEQFF. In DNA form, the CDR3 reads TGTGCCTGGGCCCTCTGGTTTTCCTACAATGAGCAGTTCTTC.

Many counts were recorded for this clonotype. CDR3 residues: CASSLVQGRRNEQFF. In DNA, the CDR3 is TGTGCCAGCAGCTTAGTTCAGGGAAGACGCAATGAGCAGTTCTTC. This chain uses TRBV7-2 with TRBJ2-1; maybe TRBD1 (5 bases). Germline CDR1 SGHTA, CDR2 FQGNSA. V lost 1 base, J lost 6 bases, and 13 bases lay in between. The CDR3 length is 15 residues.

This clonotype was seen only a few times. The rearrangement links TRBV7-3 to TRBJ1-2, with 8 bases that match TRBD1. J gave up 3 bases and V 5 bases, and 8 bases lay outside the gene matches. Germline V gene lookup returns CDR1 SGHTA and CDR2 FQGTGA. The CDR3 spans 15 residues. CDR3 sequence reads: CASSPQGALDYGYTF. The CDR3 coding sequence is TGTGCCAGCAGCCCGCAGGGGGCACTAGACTATGGCTACACCTTC.

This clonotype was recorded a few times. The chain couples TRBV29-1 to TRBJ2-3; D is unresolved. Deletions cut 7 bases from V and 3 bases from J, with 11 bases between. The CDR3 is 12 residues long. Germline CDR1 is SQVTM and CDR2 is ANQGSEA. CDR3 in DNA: TGCAGCGCCATGCCGGTTACAGATACGCAGTATTTT. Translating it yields CSAMPVTDTQYF.

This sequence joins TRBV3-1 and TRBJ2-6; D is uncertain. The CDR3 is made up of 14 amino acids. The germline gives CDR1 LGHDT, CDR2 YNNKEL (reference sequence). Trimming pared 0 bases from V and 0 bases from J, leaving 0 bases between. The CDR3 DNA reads TGTGCCAGCAGCCAAGACTCTGGGGCCAACGTCCTGACTTTC. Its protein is CASSQDSGANVLTF.

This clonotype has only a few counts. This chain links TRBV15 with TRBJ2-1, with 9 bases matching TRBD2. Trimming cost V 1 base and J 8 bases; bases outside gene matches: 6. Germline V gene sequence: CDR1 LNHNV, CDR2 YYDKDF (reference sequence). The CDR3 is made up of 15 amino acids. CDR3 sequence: CATSRVLAGFDEQFF. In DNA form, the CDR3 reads TGTGCCACCAGCAGAGTCCTAGCGGGATTCGATGAGCAGTTCTTC.

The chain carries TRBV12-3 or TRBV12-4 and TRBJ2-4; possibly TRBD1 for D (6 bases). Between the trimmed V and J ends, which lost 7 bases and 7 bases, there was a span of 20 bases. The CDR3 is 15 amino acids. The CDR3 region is CASTKRGNLRNIQYF. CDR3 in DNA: TGTGCCAGCACCAAGAGGGGGAACCTGAGGAACATTCAGTACTTC.

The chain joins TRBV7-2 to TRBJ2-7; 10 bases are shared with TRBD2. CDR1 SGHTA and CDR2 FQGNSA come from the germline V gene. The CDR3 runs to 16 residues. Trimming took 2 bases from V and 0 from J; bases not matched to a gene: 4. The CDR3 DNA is TGTGCCAGCAGCTTACTAGCGGGAGTCCGCTCCTACGAGCAGTACTTC. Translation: CASSLLAGVRSYEQYF.

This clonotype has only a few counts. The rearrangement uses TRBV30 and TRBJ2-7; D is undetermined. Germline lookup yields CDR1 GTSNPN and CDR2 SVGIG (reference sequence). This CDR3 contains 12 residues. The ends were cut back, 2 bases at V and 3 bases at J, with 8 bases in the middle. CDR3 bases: TGTGCCTGGAGTAAGGGTGGCTACGAGCAGTACTTC. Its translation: CAWSKGGYEQYF.

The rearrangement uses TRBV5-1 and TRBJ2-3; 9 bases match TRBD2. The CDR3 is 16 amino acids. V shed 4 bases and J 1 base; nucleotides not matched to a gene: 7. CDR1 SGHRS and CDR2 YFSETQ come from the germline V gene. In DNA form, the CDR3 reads TGCGCCAGCAGCCCCGGACTAGCGCACCGCACAGATACGCAGTATTTT. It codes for CASSPGLAHRTDTQYF.

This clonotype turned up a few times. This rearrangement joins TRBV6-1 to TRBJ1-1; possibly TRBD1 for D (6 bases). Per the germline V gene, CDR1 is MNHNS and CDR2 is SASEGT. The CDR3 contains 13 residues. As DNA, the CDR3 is TGTGCGATAAGGGTGGGGGCCGGGACTGAAGCTTTCTTT. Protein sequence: CAIRVGAGTEAFF.

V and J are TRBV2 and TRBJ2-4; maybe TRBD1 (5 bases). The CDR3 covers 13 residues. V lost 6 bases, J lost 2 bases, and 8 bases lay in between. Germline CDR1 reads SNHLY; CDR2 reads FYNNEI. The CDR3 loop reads CASSTGSKNIQYF. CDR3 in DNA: TGTGCCAGCAGCACAGGCTCCAAAAACATTCAGTACTTC.

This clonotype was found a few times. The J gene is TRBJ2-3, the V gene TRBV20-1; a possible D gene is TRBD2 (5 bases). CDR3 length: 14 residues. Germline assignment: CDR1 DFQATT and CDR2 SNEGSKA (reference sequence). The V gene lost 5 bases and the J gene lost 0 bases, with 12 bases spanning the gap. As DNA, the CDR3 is TGCAGTGCTCCCCGCGGCGGGAGCACAGATACGCAGTATTTT. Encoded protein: CSAPRGGSTDTQYF.

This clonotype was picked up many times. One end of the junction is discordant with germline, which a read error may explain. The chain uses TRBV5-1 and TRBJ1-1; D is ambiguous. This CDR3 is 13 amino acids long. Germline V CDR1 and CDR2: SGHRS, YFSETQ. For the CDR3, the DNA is TGTGCCAGTAGTGGGAGCTTAAACACTGAAGCTTTCTTT. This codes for CASSGSLNTEAFF.

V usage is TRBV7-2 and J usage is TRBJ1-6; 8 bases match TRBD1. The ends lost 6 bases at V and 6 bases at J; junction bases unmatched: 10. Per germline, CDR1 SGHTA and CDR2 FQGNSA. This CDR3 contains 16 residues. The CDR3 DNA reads TGTGCCAGCAGTTCAGGACAGGGAGGTGTTAATTCACCCCTCCACTTT. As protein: CASSSGQGGVNSPLHF.

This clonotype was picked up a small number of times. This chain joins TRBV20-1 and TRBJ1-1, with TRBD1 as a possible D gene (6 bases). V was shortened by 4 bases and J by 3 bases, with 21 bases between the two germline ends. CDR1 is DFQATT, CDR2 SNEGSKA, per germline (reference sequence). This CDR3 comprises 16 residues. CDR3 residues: CSATEQGFLGDTEAFF. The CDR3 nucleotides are TGCAGTGCTACGGAACAGGGATTTTTGGGGGACACTGAAGCTTTCTTT.

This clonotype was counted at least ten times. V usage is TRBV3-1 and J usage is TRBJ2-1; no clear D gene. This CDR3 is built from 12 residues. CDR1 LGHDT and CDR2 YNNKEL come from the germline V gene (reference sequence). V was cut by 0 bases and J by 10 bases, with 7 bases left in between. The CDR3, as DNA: TGTGCCAGCAGCCAAGACTCCGGAGAGCAGTTCTTC. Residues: CASSQDSGEQFF.

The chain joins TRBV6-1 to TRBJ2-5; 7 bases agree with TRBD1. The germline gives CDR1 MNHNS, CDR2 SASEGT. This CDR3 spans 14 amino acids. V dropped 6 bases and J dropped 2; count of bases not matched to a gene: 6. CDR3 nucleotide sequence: TGTGCCAGCAGCGATGGGACAGCACAAGAGACCCAGTACTTC. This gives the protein CASSDGTAQETQYF.

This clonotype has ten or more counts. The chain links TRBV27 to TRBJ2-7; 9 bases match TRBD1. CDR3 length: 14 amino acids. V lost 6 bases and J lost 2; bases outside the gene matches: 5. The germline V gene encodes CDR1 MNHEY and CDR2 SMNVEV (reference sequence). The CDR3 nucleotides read TGTGCCAGCAGCGGACAGGGGTCGGCCTACGAGCAGTACTTC. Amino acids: CASSGQGSAYEQYF.

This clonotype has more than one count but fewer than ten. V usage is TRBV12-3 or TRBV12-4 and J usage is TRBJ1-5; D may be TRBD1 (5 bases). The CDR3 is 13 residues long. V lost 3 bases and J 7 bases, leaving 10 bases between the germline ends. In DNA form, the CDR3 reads TGTGCCAGCAGTTTCGGGGGTGGCCAGCCCCAGCATTTT. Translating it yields CASSFGGGQPQHF.

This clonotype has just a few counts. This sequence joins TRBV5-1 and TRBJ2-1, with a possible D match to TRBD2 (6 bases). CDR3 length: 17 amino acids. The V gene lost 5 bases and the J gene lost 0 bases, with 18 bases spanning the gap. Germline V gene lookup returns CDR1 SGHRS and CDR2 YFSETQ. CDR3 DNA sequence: TGCGCCAGCAGTTTCGGAGGGCCTTCGAGCTCCTACAATGAGCAGTTCTTC. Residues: CASSFGGPSSSYNEQFF.

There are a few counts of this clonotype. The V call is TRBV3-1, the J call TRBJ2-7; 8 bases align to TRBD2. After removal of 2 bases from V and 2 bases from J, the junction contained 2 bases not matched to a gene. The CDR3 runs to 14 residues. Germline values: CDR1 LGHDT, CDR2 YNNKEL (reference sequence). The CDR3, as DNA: TGTGCCAGCAGCCAAACGGGACTAGCCTACGAGCAGTACTTC. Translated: CASSQTGLAYEQYF.

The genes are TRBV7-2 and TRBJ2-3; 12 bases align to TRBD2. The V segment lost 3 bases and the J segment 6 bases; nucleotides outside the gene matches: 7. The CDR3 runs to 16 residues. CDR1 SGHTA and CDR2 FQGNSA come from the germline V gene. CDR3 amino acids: CASSFASGRVTDTQYF. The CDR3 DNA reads TGTGCCAGCAGCTTCGCTAGCGGGAGGGTCACCGATACGCAGTATTTT.

CDR3 DNA sequence: TGTGCCAGCAGCCCGGACACAGCTTACAAGCAGTACTTC. Translating it yields CASSPDTAYKQYF. J is TRBJ2-7 and V is TRBV5-5, with a weak D call TRBD1 (5 bases). CDR1 is SGHKS, CDR2 YYEKEE, per germline (reference sequence). This CDR3 spans 13 amino acids. V lost 4 bases, J lost 8 bases, and 16 bases lay in between.

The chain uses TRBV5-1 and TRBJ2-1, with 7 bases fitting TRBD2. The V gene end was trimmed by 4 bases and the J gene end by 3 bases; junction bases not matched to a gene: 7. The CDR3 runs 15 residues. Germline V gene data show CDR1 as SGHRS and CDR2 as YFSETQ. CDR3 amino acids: CASSHGTNIYNEQFF. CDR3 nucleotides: TGCGCCAGCAGCCACGGGACTAATATCTACAATGAGCAGTTCTTC. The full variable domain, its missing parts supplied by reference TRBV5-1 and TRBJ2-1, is KAGVTQTPRYLIKTRGQQVTLSCSPISGHRSVSWYQQTPGQGLQFLFEYFSETQRNKGNFPGRFSGRQFSNSRSEMNVSTLELGDSALYLCASSHGTNIYNEQFFGPGTRLTVL.

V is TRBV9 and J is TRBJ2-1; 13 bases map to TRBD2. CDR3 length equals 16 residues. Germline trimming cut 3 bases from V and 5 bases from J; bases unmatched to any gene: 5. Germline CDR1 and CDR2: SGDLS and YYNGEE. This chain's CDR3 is CASSAGLAGAHNEQFF. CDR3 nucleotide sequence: TGTGCCAGCAGCGCCGGACTAGCGGGAGCTCACAATGAGCAGTTCTTC.

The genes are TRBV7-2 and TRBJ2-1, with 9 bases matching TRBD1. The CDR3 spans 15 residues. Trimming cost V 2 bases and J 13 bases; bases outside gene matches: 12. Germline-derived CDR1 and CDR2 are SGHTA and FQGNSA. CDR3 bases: TGTGCCAGCAGCTTATTTAGTGGGGGGACAGGGTATCAGTTCTTC. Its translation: CASSLFSGGTGYQFF. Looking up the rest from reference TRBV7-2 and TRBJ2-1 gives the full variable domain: GAGVSQSPSNKVTEKGKDVELRCDPISGHTALYWYRQSLGQGLEFLIYFQGNSAPDKSGLPSDRFSAERTGGSVSTLTIQRTQQEDSAVYLCASSLFSGGTGYQFFGPGTRLTVL.